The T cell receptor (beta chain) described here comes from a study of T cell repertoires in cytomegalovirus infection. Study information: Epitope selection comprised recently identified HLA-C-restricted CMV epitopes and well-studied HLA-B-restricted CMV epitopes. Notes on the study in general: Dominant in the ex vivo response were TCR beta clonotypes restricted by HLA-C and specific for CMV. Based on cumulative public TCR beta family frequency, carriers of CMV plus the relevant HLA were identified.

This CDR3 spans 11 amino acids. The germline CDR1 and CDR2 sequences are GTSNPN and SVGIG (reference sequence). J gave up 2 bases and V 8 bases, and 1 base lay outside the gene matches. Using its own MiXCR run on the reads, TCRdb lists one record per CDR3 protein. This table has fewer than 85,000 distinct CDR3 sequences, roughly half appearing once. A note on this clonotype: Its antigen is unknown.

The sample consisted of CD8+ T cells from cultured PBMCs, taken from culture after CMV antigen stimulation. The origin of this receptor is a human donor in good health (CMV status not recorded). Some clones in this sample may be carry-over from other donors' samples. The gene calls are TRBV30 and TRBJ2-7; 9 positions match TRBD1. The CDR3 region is CAGQGTYEQYF. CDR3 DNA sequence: TGTGCCGGACAGGGGACCTACGAGCAGTACTTC.